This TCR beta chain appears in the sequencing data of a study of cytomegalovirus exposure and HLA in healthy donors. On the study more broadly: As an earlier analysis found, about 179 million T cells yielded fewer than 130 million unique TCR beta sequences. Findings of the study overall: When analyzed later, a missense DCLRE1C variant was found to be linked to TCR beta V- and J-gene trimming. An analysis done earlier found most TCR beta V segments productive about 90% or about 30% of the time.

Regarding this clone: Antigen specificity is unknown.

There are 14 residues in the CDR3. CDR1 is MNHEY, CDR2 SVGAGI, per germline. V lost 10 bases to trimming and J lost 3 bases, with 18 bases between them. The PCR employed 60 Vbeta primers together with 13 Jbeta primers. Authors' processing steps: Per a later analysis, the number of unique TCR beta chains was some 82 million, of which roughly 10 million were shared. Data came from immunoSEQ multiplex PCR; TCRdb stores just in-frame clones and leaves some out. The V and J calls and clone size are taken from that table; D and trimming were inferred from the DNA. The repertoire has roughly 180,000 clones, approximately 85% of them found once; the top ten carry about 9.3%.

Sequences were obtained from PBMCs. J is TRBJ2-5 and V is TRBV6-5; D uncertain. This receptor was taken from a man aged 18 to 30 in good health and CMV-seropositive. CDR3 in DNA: TGTGCCACCCTCCCCCGGCGGAGAGAAGAGACCCAGTACTTC. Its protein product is CATLPRRREETQYF.